The clone carrying this T cell receptor beta chain came up a few times. Antigen unknown. This sample stems from a study of T cells after yellow fever vaccination. Findings and caveats of the study: Among all clonotypes, a small share was observed in both CD4 and CD8 compartments.

The CDR3 runs 15 residues. Trimming stripped 6 bases from V and 3 bases from J, with 15 bases between. Germline V gene sequence: CDR1 MNHEY, CDR2 SVGAGI. The authors made TCR cDNA by 5'RACE template switching, adding a universal primer site and UMIs. One entry per CDR3 protein results from TCRdb running MiXCR on the 5' RACE reads. Of about 320,000 distinct CDR3 sequences in the sample, about 10% were seen once. The rearrangement uses TRBV6-5 and TRBJ1-5; weak D call: TRBD1 (6 bases). The TCR sequence derives from a man between 18 and 35 years old who received the YFV17D yellow fever vaccine. The sample in question was CD4+ T cells sorted from PBMCs, obtained 45 days after the yellow fever booster vaccination. As DNA, the CDR3 is TGTGCCAGCAGGGAATCCGGGACACTCAATCAGCCCCAGCATTTT. As protein: CASRESGTLNQPQHF.